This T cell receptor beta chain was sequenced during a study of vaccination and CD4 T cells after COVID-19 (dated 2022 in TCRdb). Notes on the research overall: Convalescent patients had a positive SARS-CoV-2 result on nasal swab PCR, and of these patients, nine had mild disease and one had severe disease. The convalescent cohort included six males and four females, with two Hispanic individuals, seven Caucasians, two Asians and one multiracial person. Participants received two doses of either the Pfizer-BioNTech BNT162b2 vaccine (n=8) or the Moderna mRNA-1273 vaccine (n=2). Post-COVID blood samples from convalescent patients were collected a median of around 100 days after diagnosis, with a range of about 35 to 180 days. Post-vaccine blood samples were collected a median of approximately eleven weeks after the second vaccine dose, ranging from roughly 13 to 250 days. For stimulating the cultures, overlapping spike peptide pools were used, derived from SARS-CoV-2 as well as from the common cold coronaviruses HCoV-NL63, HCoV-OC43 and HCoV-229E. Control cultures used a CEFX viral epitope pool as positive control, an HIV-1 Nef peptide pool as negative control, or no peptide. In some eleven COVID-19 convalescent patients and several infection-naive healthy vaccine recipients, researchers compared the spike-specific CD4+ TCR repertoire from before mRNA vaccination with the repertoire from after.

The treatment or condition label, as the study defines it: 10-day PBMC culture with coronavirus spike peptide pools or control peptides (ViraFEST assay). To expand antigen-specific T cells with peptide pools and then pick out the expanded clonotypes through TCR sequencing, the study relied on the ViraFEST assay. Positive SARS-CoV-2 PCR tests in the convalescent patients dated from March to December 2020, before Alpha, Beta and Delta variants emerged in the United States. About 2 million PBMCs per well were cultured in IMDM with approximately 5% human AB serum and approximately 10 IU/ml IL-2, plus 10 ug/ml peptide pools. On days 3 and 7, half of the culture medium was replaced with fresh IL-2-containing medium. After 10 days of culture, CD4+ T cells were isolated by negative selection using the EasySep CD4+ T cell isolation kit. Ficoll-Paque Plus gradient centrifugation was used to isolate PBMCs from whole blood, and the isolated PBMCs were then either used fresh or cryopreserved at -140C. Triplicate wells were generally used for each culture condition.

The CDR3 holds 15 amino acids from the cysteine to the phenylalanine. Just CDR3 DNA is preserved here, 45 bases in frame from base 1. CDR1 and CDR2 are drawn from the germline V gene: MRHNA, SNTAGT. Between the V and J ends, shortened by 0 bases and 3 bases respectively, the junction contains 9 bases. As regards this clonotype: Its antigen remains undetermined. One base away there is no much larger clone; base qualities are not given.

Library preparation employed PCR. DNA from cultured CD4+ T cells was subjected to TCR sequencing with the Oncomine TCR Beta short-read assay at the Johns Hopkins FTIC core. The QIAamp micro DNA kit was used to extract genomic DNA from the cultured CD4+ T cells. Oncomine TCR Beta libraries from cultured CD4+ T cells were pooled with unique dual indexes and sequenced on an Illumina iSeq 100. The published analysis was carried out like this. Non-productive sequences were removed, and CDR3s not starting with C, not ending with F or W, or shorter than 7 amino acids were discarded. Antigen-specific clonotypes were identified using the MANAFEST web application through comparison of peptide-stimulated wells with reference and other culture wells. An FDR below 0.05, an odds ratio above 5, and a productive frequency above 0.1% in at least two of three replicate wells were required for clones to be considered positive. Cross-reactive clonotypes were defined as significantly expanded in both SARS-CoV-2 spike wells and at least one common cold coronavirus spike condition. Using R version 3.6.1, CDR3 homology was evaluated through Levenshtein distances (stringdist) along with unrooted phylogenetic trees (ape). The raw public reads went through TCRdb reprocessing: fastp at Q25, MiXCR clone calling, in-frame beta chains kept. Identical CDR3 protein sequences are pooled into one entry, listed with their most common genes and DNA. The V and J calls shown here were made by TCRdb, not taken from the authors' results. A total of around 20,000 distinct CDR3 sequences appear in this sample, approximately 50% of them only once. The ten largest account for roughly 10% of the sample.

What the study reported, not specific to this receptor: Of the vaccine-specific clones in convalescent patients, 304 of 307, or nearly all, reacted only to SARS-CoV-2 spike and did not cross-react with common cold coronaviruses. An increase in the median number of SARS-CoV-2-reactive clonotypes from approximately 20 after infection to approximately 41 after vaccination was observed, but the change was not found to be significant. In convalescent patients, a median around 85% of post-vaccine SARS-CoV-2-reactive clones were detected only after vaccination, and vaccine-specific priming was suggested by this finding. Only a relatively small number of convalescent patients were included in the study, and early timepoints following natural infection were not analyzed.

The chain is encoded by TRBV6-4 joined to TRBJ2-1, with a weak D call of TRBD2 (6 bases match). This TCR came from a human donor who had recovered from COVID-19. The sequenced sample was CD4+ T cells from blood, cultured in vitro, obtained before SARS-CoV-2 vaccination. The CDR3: CASSDSASDYNEQFF. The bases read TGTGCCAGCAGTGACTCGGCTAGCGACTACAATGAGCAGTTCTTC.